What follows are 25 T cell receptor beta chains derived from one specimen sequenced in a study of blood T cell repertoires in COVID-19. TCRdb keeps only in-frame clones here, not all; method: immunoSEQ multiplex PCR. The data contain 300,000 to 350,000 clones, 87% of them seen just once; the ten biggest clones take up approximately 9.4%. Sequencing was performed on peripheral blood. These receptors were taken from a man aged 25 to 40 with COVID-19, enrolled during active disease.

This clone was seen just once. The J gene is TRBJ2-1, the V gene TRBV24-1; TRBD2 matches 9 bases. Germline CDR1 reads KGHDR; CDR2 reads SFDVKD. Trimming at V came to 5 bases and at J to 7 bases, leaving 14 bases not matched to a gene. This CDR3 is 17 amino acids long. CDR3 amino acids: CATSGRAPASGKNEQFF. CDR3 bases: TGTGCCACCAGTGGTCGGGCGCCGGCTAGCGGGAAGAATGAGCAGTTCTTC.

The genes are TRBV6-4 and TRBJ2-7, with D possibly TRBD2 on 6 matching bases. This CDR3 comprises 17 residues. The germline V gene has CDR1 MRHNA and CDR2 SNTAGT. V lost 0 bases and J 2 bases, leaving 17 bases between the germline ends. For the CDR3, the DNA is TGTGCCAGCAGTGACTCCCGATGGGAGCGGGTCGCCTACGAGCAGTACTTC. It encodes CASSDSRWERVAYEQYF.

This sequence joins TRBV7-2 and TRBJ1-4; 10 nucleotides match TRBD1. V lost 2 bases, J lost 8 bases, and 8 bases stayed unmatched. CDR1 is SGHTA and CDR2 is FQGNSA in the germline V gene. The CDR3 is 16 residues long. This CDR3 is CASSLFRQGAGEKLFF. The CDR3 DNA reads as TGTGCCAGCAGCTTATTCAGACAGGGGGCAGGAGAAAAACTGTTTTTT. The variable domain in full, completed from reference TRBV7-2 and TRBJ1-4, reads GAGVSQSPSNKVTEKGKDVELRCDPISGHTALYWYRQSLGQGLEFLIYFQGNSAPDKSGLPSDRFSAERTGGSVSTLTIQRTQQEDSAVYLCASSLFRQGAGEKLFFGSGTQLSVL.

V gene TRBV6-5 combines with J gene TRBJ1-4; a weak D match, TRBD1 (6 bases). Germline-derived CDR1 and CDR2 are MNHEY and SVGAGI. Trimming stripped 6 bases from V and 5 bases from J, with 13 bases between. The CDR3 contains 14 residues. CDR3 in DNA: TGTGCCAGCAGCCGCGACAGGTGGAATGAAAAACTGTTTTTT. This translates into CASSRDRWNEKLFF.

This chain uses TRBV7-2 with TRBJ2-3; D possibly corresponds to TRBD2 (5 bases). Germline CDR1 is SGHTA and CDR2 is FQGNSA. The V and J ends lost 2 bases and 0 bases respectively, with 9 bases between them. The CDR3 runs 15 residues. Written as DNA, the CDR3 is TGTGCCAGCAGCTTATTGGGGAGAAGCACAGATACGCAGTATTTT. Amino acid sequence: CASSLLGRSTDTQYF.

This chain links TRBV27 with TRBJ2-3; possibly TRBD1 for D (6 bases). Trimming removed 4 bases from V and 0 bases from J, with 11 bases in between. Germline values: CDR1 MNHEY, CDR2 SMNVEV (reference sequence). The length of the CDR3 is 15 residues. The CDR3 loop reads CASSYLDSSTDTQYF. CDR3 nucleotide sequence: TGTGCCAGCAGTTACTTGGACAGTAGCACAGATACGCAGTATTTT.

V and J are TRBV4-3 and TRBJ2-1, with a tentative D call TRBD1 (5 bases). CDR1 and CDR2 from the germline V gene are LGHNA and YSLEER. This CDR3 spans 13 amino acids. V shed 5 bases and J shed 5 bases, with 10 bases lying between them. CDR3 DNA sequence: TGCGCCAGCAGCTGGGGCGGAGACAATGAGCAGTTCTTC. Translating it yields CASSWGGDNEQFF.

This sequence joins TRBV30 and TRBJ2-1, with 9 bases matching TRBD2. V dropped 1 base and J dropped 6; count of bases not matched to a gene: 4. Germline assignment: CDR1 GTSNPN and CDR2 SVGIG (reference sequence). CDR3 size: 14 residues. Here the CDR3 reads CAWSGLAGFNEQFF. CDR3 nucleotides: TGTGCCTGGAGTGGGCTAGCGGGATTCAATGAGCAGTTCTTC.

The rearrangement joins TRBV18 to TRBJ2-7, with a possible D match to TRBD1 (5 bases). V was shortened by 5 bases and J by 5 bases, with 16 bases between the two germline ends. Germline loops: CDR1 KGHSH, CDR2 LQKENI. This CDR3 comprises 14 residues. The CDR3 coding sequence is TGTGCCAGCTCATCCATACTAAGACAGAACGAGCAGTACTTC. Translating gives CASSSILRQNEQYF. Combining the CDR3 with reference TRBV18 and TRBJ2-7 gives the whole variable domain NAGVMQNPRHLVRRRGQEARLRCSPMKGHSHVYWYRQLPEEGLKFMVYLQKENIIDESGMPKERFSAEFPKEGPSILRIQQVVRGDSAAYFCASSSILRQNEQYFGPGTRLTVT.

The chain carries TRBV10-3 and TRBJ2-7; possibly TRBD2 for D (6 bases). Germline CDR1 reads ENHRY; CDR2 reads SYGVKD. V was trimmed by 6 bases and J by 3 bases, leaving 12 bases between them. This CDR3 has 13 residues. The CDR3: CAIRPRGLYEQYF. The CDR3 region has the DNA TGTGCCATCAGACCGAGGGGACTCTACGAGCAGTACTTC.

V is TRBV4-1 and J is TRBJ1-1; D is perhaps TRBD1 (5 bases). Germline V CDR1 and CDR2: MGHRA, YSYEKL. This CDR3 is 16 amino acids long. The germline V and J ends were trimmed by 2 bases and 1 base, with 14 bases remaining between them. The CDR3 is CASSQNPGLRNTEAFF. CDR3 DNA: TGCGCCAGCAGCCAAAATCCGGGACTGAGGAACACTGAAGCTTTCTTT.

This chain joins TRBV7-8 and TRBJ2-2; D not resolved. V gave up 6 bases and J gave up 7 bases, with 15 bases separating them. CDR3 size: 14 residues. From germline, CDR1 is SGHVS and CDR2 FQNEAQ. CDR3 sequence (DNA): TGTGCCAGCAGTTTCATAGTGTTCGGCGGGGAGCTGTTTTTT. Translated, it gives CASSFIVFGGELFF.

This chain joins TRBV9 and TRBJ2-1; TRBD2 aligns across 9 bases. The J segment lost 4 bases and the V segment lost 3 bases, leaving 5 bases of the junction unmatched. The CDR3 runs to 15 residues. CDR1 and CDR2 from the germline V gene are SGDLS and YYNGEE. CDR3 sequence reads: CASSDSGGDYNEQFF. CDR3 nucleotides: TGTGCCAGCAGCGATAGCGGGGGAGATTACAATGAGCAGTTCTTC.

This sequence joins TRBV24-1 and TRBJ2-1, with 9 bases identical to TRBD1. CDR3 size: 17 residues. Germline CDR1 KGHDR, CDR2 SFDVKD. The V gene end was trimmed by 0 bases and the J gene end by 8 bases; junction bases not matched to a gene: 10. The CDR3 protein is CATSDLSSGDRVDEQFF. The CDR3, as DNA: TGTGCCACCAGTGATTTGTCGAGCGGGGACAGGGTGGATGAGCAGTTCTTC.

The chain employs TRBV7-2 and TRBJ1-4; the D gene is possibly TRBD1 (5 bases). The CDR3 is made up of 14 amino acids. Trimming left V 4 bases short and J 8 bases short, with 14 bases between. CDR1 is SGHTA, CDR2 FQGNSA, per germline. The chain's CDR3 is CASSSRGGMEKLFF. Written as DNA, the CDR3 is TGTGCCAGCAGCTCGCGCGGGGGGATGGAAAAACTGTTTTTT.

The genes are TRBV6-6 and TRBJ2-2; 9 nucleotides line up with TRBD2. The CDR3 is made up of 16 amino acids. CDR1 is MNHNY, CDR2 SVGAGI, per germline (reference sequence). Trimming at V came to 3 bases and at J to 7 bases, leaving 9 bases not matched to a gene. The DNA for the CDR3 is TGTGCCAGCAGTTATAGTGGCGGGGGGGCTATCGGGGAGCTGTTTTTT. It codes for CASSYSGGGAIGELFF.

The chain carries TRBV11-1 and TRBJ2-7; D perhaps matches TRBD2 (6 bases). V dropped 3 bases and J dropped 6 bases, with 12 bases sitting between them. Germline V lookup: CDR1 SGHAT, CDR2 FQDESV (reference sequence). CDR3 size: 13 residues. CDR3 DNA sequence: TGTGCCAGCAGCTTGTTCCTAGCGCGCGAGCAGTACTTC. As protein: CASSLFLAREQYF.

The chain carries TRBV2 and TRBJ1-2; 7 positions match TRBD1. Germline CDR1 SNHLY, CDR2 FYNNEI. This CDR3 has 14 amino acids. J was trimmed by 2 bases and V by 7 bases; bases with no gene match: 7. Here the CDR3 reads CASIERDRNYGYTF. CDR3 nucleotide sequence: TGTGCCAGCATCGAAAGGGACAGAAACTATGGCTACACCTTC.

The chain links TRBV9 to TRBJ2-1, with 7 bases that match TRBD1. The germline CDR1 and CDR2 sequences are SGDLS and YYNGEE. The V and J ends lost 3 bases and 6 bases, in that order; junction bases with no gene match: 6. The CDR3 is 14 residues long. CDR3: CASSGGPGGNEQFF. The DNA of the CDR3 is TGTGCCAGCAGCGGAGGTCCAGGGGGCAATGAGCAGTTCTTC.

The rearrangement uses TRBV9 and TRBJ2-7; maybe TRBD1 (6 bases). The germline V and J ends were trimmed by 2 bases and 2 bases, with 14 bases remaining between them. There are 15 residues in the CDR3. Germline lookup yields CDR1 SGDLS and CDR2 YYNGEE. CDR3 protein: CASSVGTLPTYEQYF. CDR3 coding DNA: TGTGCCAGCAGCGTCGGGACACTTCCTACCTACGAGCAGTACTTC.

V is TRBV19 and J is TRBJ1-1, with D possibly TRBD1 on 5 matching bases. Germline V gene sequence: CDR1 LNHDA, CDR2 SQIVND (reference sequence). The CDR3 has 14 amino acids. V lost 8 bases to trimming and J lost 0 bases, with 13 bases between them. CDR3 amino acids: CASGETDMNTEAFF. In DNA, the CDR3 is TGTGCCAGTGGCGAGACAGACATGAACACTGAAGCTTTCTTT.

The chain's CDR3 is CASRQRRGGRGSEQFF. The CDR3, as DNA: TGTGCCAGCAGACAGAGAAGAGGCGGGAGGGGGTCGGAGCAGTTCTTC. The rearrangement joins TRBV11-1 to TRBJ2-1, with TRBD2 identical over 9 bases. CDR1 and CDR2 (germline): SGHAT, FQDESV (reference sequence). Trimming removed 6 bases from V and 10 bases from J; junction bases left unmatched: 16. This CDR3 contains 16 residues.

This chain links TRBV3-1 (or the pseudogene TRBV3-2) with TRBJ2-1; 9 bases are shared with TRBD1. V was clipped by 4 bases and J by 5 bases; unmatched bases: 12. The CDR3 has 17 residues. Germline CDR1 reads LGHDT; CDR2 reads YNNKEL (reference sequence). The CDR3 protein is CASSRVGDRDWDNEQFF. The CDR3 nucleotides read TGTGCCAGCAGCCGGGTCGGGGACAGGGACTGGGACAATGAGCAGTTCTTC.

The CDR3 region has the DNA TGTGCCAGCAGTTACGGACACCTCTCCTCTGGAAACACCATATATTTT. Translating it yields CASSYGHLSSGNTIYF. This chain uses TRBV6-2 or TRBV6-3 with TRBJ1-3; D is possibly TRBD1 (5 bases). The ends were cut back, 2 bases at V and 0 bases at J, with 11 bases in the middle. Germline-derived CDR1 and CDR2 are MNHEY and SVGEGT. The CDR3 extends over 16 amino acids.

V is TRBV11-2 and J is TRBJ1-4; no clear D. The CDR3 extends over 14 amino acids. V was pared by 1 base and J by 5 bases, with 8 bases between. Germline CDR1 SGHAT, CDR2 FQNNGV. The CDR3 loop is CASSLVQFNEKLFF. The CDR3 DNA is TGTGCCAGCAGCTTAGTTCAGTTCAATGAAAAACTGTTTTTT.